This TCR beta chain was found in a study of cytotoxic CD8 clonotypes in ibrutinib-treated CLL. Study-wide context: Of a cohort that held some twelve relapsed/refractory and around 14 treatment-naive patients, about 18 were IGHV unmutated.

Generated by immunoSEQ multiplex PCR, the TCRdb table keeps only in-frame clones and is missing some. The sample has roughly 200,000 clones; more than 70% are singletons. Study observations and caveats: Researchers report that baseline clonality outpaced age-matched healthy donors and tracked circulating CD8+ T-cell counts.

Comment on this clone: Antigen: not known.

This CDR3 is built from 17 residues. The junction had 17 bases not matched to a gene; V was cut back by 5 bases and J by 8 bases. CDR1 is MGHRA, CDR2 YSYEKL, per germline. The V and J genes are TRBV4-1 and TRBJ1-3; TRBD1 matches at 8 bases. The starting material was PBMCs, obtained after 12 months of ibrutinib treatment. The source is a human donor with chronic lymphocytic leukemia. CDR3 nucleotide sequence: TGCGCCAGCAGCTACCAAGCGGGACAGGCAGGTCGAGACACCATATATTTT. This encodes CASSYQAGQAGRDTIYF.